This T cell receptor (beta chain) was obtained from a study of T cell repertoires in cytomegalovirus infection. Study details: It was recently identified HLA-C-restricted and well-studied HLA-B-restricted CMV epitopes that the study used. Public TCR beta signatures provided an indication of both CMV infection and a matching HLA type.

TCRdb used MiXCR to reprocess the reads, holding one entry per CDR3 protein. The sample has roughly 500,000 distinct CDR3 sequences, 30% to 35% seen once. The CDR3 loop spans 15 amino acids. With 5 bases removed from V and 1 base from J, the gap between germline ends came to 14 bases. Per germline, CDR1 SGHTA and CDR2 FQGNSA. Broader study findings: Clonotype analysis showed dominance of the ex vivo response by HLA-C-restricted CMV-specific TCR beta clonotypes.

This clonotype has just a few counts. What it binds is unknown. This TCR came from a human donor in good health (CMV status not recorded). Some clones in this sample may be carry-over from other donors' samples. Here the sequenced sample was cultured PBMCs, taken from culture after CMV antigen stimulation. The V and J genes are TRBV7-2 and TRBJ1-1; D may be TRBD1 (5 bases). The DNA for the CDR3 is TGTGCCAGCAGCAACGCATTGGGGGGGAACACTGAAGCTTTCTTT. This encodes CASSNALGGNTEAFF.